This T cell receptor (beta chain) stems from a study of T cell responses to AZD1222 COVID-19 vaccine. The study, taken as a whole, reports: Baseline seropositivity characterized only six or seven AZD1222 recipients.

Details on this clone: Its antigen is still unknown.

Assay used: immunoSEQ multiplex PCR; TCRdb lists only in-frame clones, some missing. Here the sample spans about 99,000 clones, approximately 91% being singletons. The specimen was peripheral blood, collected on day 0 of AZD1222 vaccination. This TCR was sampled from an adult in good health.

The CDR3 nucleotides are TGTGCCAGCAGTTTGGGTGCAAACTATGGCTACACCTTC. It translates to CASSLGANYGYTF. The chain has TRBV12-3 or TRBV12-4 and TRBJ1-2; D gene ambiguous. V was clipped by 3 bases and J by 2 bases, with 7 bases between them. The CDR3 is 13 amino acids.